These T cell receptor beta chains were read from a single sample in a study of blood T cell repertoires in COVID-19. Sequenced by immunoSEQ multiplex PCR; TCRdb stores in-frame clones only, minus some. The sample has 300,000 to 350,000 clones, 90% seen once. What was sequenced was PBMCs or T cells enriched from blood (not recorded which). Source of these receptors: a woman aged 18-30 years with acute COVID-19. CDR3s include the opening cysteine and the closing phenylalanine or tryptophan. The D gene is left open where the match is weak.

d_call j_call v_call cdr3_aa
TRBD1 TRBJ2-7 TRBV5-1 CASSQTTGGYEQYF
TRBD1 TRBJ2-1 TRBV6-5 CASSATGQYNEQFF
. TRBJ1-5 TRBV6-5 CASSRQGTAGQPQHF
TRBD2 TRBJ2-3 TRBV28 CASRSSGRLTDTQYF
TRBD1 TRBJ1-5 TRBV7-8 CASSQDRFLRQPQHF
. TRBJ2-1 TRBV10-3 CAISEGLAADEQFF
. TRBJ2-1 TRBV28 CASSLLGREQFF
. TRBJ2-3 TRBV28 CASMSGSLGTDTQYF
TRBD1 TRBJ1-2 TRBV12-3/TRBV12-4 CASSRDRNYGYTF
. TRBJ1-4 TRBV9 CASSATQPGLSNEKLFF
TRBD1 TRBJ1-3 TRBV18 CASSPNRDSGNTIYF
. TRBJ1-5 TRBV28 CDKADNQLQHF
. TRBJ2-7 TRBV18 CASSPGVGGSYEQYF
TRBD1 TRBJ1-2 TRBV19 CASSHQGANYGYTF
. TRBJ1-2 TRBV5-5 CASSLDRNYGYTF
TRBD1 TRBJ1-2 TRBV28 CASRSTGGGWGYTF
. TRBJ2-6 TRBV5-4 CASSWGGRAPSGANVLTF
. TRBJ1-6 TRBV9 CASSTTGMEALHF
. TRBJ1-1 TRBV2 CASSAQGTEAFF
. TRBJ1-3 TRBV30 CACARDSGNTIYF
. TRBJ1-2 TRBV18 CASSPPAENYGYTF
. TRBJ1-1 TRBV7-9 CASSLTTEEAFF
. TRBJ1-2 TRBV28 CASTNAGNPSNYGYTF
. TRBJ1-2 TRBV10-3 CAISGHENYGYTF
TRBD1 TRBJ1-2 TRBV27 CASSLMGTGAGGYTF